The 17 T cell receptor beta chains presented below share a single source sample, sequenced in a study of regulatory T cells in long-lasting Graves disease. The authors built TCR beta libraries using iRepertoire HTBI primers and Arm-PCR of CDR3 regions. TCRdb passed the multiplex PCR reads through MiXCR, listing each CDR3 protein once. In the table there are approximately 270,000 distinct CDR3 sequences, about 18% of which are singletons. The time point is: newly diagnosed GD, antithyroid drugs for less than 3 months. With RNA extracted from PBMCs as input, the TCR library was made. These same records also appear under a second study, on T cells in Graves' hyperthyroidism and ophthalmopathy.

Sequences were derived from peripheral blood mononuclear cells (PBMCs), sampled at new diagnosis, from a patient treated with antithyroid drugs. The receptors originated from a woman in her 30s with Graves disease.

Comment on this clonotype: With only one base between it and a far larger clone, this is likely a read error. The chain combines TRBV6-5 with TRBJ1-1, with D hard to call. Germline-derived CDR1 and CDR2 are MNHEY and SVGAGI. The CDR3 consists of 14 residues. Trimming stripped 2 bases from V and 4 bases from J, with 11 bases between. The CDR3 loop is CASSYRPGTTEAFF. CDR3 nucleotide sequence: TGTGCCAGCAGTTACAGGCCTGGTACCACTGAAGCTTTCTTT.

In this sample, this clonotype turned up a few times. The chain employs TRBV12-3 or TRBV12-4 and TRBJ2-5; tentatively, D is TRBD2 (6 bases). V lost 2 bases, J lost 4 bases, and 14 bases lay in between. This CDR3 has 15 residues. CDR3 residues: CASSLSFGGTETQYF. CDR3 nucleotides: TGTGCCAGCAGTTTAAGCTTTGGCGGGACAGAGACCCAGTACTTC.

This chain uses TRBV19 with TRBJ2-5; D gene unclear. V lost 3 bases, J lost 2 bases, and 7 bases lay in between. Germline V gene sequence: CDR1 LNHDA, CDR2 SQIVND (reference sequence). This CDR3 spans 13 amino acids. For the CDR3, the DNA is TGTGCCAGTAGTATTGTCAGTCAAGAGACCCAGTACTTC. It specifies CASSIVSQETQYF.

This clonotype occurred many times. This chain connects TRBV19 to TRBJ1-1; D perhaps matches TRBD1 (6 bases). V dropped 5 bases and J dropped 1 base, with 14 bases sitting between them. The CDR3 runs to 15 residues. Germline lookup yields CDR1 LNHDA and CDR2 SQIVND (reference sequence). CDR3 bases: TGTGCCAGTAGTCCCCTGAGGGGGGCGAACACTGAAGCTTTCTTT. As protein: CASSPLRGANTEAFF. The whole variable domain, filled in from reference TRBV19 and TRBJ1-1, reads DGGITQSPKYLFRKEGQNVTLSCEQNLNHDAMYWYRQDPGQGLRLIYYSQIVNDFQKGDIAEGYSVSREKKESFPLTVTSAQKNPTAFYLCASSPLRGANTEAFFGQGTRLTVV.

This clonotype came up many times. V gene TRBV14 combines with J gene TRBJ1-1; D possibly corresponds to TRBD1 (6 bases). From germline, CDR1 is SGHDN and CDR2 FVKESK. The V gene lost 0 bases and the J gene lost 9 bases, with 14 bases spanning the gap. This CDR3 has 14 amino acids. The CDR3 coding sequence is TGTGCCAGCAGCCAAGATTGGAGACAGGCTAAAGCTTTCTTT. It encodes CASSQDWRQAKAFF.

This clonotype has at least ten counts. The J gene is TRBJ1-4, the V gene TRBV7-9, with D unresolved. The germline V gene encodes CDR1 SEHNR and CDR2 FQNEAQ (reference sequence). Trimming took off 3 bases at V and 6 bases at J, with 8 bases between the two ends. The CDR3 totals 13 residues. CDR3 in amino acids: CASSFAGDEKLFF. The CDR3 region has the DNA TGTGCCAGCAGCTTCGCCGGGGATGAAAAACTGTTTTTT.

This clonotype was seen many times. The V and J genes are TRBV5-1 and TRBJ2-2, with a tentative D call TRBD2 (6 bases). V lost 9 bases to trimming and J lost 0 bases, with 15 bases between them. Germline loops: CDR1 SGHRS, CDR2 YFSETQ. The CDR3 sequence is 15 residues long. In nucleotides, the CDR3 is TGCGCCACCGGGGTGGGGACTCCGAACACCGGGGAGCTGTTTTTT. Protein product: CATGVGTPNTGELFF.

This clonotype was counted many times. The chain uses TRBV19 and TRBJ1-5; D gene uncertain. V lost 3 bases to trimming and J lost 9 bases, with 9 bases between them. Germline CDR1 and CDR2: LNHDA and SQIVND (reference sequence). The CDR3 is 12 residues long. CDR3 residues: CASSIAQRPQHF. CDR3 DNA sequence: TGTGCCAGTAGTATCGCTCAACGGCCCCAGCATTTT.

A remark on this clonotype: A far larger clone is off by one base, so a read error is likely. The rearrangement joins TRBV6-2 or TRBV6-3 to TRBJ2-7, with D perhaps TRBD1 (6 bases). V was shortened by 8 bases and J by 2 bases, with 16 bases between the two germline ends. The CDR3 loop spans 14 amino acids. The germline V gene has CDR1 MNHEY and CDR2 SVGEGT. This CDR3 is CASSPPAGAYEQYF. CDR3 in DNA: TGTGCCAGCTCACCACCGGCAGGGGCCTACGAGCAGTACTTC.

This clonotype has a count of ten or more. The V call is TRBV5-8, the J call TRBJ1-2, with 8 bases fitting TRBD1. V dropped 3 bases and J dropped 8; count of bases not matched to a gene: 15. Per the germline V gene, CDR1 is SGHTS and CDR2 is YDEGEE. CDR3 length: 16 residues. CDR3 sequence reads: CASSSRRGQGPTGYTF. CDR3 coding DNA: TGTGCCAGCAGCTCCCGCCGCGGACAGGGACCGACAGGCTACACCTTC.

At least ten counts were recorded for this clonotype. This rearrangement joins TRBV27 to TRBJ1-6, with D uncertain. Germline V gene lookup returns CDR1 MNHEY and CDR2 SMNVEV (reference sequence). Trimming took 4 bases from V and 8 from J, leaving 15 bases between them. The CDR3 is 15 amino acids. The CDR3 nucleotides are TGTGCCAGCAGTTCGGGAGGGTTTAGGGATTCACCCCTCCACTTT. Its translation: CASSSGGFRDSPLHF.

Regarding this clonotype: A clone one base away is much larger, so this may be a read error. CDR3 protein: CASRRIGVIYGYTF. CDR3 nucleotides: TGTGCCAGCAGACGGATAGGGGTAATCTATGGCTACACCTTC. The chain employs TRBV19 and TRBJ1-2; maybe TRBD1 (5 bases). This CDR3 spans 14 amino acids. The germline CDR1 and CDR2 sequences are LNHDA and SQIVND (reference sequence). V was shortened by 9 bases and J by 4 bases, with 18 bases between the two germline ends.

This clonotype has at least ten counts. The rearrangement uses TRBV10-1 and TRBJ2-1, with D possibly called TRBD1 or TRBD2 (5 bases each). Germline V CDR1 and CDR2: WNHNN, SYGVQD (reference sequence). The CDR3 runs to 16 residues. The V and J ends lost 2 bases and 2 bases respectively, with 13 bases between them. This chain's CDR3 is CASSEPGTGTYNEQFF. The CDR3 region has the DNA TGCGCCAGCAGTGAGCCCGGGACGGGGACCTACAATGAGCAGTTCTTC.

In this sample, this clonotype turned up many times. This rearrangement joins TRBV5-6 to TRBJ1-2; D gene ambiguous. V lost 5 bases and J lost 8, with 16 bases in between. The CDR3 sequence is 13 residues long. The germline gives CDR1 SGHDT, CDR2 YYEEEE. CDR3 in DNA: TGTGCCAGCAGTTCCGGGGAAGAGGAGGGCTACACCTTC. It encodes CASSSGEEEGYTF.

This clonotype was counted ten times or more. The V gene is TRBV20-1, the J gene TRBJ2-5; no firm D call. The CDR3 has 14 amino acids. Germline V gene lookup returns CDR1 DFQATT and CDR2 SNEGSKA (reference sequence). Deletions cut 5 bases from V and 5 bases from J, with 18 bases between. The CDR3: CSAGPHFPGETQYF. The CDR3 region has the DNA TGCAGTGCTGGGCCCCACTTTCCCGGGGAGACCCAGTACTTC.

The CDR3 sequence: CASSDSASTDTQYF. In nucleotides, the CDR3 is TGTGCCAGCAGTGACAGCGCTAGCACAGATACGCAGTATTTT. The rearrangement links TRBV25-1 to TRBJ2-3; no clear D gene. Between the trimmed V and J ends, which lost 3 bases and 0 bases, there was a span of 7 bases. The CDR3 has 14 residues. Germline assignment: CDR1 MGHDK and CDR2 SYGVNS. The full variable domain, completed using reference TRBV25-1 and TRBJ2-3, is EADIYQTPRYLVIGTGKKITLECSQTMGHDKMYWYQQDPGMELHLIHYSYGVNSTEKGDLSSESTVSRIRTEHFPLTLESARPSHTSQYLCASSDSASTDTQYFGPGTRLTVL.

About this clonotype itself: One base away lies a much larger clone, so this may be a sequencing read error. Without the conserved terminal phenylalanine or tryptophan, this CDR3 likely stems from a read error. The rearrangement joins TRBV4-2 to TRBJ2-1; 9 nucleotides line up with TRBD2. The CDR3 is 17 amino acids. Per germline, CDR1 LGHNA and CDR2 YNFKEQ. After removal of 0 bases from V and 8 bases from J, the junction contained 11 bases not matched to a gene. The CDR3 DNA reads as TGTGCCAGCAGCCAAGAGAGAAGCGGGGGGCTTCCCGATGAGCAGTTCATC. This encodes CASSQERSGGLPDEQFI.